This record covers a single T cell receptor beta chain. What it recognizes is unknown. These data belong to a study of CD8+ T cells in alopecia areata. This CDR3 spans 15 amino acids. CDR1 and CDR2 (germline): MDHEN, SYDVKM. J lost 5 bases, V lost 5 bases, and 6 bases had no gene match. Sequencing used cDNA as its template, made by extracting RNA and reverse transcribing it. Here immunoSEQ multiplex PCR was the method, and the copy in TCRdb shows in-frame clones only, minus some. The table records just over 30,000 clones, 62% of them present only once. General study findings and limits: It was lesional scalp, especially alopecia totalis/universalis, that showed higher clonality than normal scalp.

Sequencing was carried out using NKG2D-high CD8+ T cells sorted from blood. The sequence was obtained from a human donor with alopecia areata. This chain joins TRBV28 and TRBJ1-5; 10 bases are shared with TRBD1. For the CDR3, the DNA is TGTGCCAGCAGTCCGGGACAGGGGTTTGATCAGCCCCAGCATTTT. Its protein product is CASSPGQGFDQPQHF.